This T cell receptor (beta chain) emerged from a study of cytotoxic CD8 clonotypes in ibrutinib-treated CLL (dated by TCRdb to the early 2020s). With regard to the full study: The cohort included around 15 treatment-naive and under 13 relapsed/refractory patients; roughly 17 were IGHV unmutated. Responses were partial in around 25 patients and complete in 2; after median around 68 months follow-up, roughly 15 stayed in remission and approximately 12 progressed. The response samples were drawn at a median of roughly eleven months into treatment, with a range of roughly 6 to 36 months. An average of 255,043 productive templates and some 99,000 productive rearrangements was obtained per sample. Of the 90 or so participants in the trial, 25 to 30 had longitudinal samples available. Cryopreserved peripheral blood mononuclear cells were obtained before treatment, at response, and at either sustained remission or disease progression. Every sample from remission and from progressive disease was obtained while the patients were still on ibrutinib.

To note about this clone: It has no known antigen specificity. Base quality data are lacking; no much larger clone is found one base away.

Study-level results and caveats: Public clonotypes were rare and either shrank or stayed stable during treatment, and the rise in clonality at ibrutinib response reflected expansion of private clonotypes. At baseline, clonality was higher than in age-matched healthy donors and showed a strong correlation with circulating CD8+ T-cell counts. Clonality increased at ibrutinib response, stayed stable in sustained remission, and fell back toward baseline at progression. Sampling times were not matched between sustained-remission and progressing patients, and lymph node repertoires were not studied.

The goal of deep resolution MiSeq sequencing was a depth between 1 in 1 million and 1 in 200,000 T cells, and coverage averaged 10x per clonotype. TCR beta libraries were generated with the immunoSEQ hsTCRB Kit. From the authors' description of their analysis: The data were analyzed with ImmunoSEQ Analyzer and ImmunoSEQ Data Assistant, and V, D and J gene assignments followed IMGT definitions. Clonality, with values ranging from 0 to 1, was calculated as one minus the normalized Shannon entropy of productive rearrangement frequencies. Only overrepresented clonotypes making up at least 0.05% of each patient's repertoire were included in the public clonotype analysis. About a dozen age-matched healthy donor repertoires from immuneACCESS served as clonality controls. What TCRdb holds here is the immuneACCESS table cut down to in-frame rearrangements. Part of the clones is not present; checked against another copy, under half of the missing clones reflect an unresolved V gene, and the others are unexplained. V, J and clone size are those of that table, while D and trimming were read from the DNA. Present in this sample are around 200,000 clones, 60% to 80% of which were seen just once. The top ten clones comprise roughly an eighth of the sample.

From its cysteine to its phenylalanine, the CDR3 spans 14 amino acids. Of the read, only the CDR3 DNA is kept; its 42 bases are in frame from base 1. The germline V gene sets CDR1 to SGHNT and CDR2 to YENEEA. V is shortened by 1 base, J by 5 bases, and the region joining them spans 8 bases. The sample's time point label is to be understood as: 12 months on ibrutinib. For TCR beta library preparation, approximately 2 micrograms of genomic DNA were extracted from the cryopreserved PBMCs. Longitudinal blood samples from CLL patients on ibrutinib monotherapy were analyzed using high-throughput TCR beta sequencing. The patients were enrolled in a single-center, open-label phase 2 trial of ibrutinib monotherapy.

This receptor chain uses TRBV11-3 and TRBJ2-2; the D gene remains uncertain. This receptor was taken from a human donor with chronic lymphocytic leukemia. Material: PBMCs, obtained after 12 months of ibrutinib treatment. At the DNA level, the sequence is TGTGCCAGCAGCTTAGCCTGGGGAACCGGGGAGCTGTTTTTT. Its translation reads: CASSLAWGTGELFF.